Each of the 24 T cell receptor beta chains below was sequenced from the same sample in a study of blood T cell repertoires in COVID-19. Some clones are missing from TCRdb's copy, which holds only in-frame ones; the method was immunoSEQ multiplex PCR. The sample carries 130,000 or so clones, roughly 84% recorded once. The sample comprised peripheral blood. These TCRs come from a man aged 25 to 45 with COVID-19, enrolled during active disease.

This clone occurred a few times. The chain uses TRBV2 and TRBJ2-6; tentative D call: TRBD1 (5 bases). Trimming left V 6 bases short and J 0 bases short, with 9 bases between. The CDR3 is made up of 15 amino acids. Germline values: CDR1 SNHLY, CDR2 FYNNEI. The CDR3 protein is CASSPRDSGANVLTF. In DNA, the CDR3 is TGTGCCAGCAGCCCCAGGGACTCTGGGGCCAACGTCCTGACTTTC.

V usage is TRBV7-2 and J usage is TRBJ2-1, with 7 bases matching TRBD2. Germline V gene sequence: CDR1 SGHTA, CDR2 FQGNSA. The CDR3 sequence is 14 residues long. V trimming: 5 bases; J trimming: 7 bases; junction bases outside the gene matches: 8. The CDR3 sequence is CASSLTSVKNEQFF. For the CDR3, the DNA is TGTGCCAGCAGCCTTACTAGCGTTAAAAATGAGCAGTTCTTC.

The rearrangement links TRBV6-4 to TRBJ2-1; 14 nucleotides line up with TRBD2. The CDR3 totals 15 residues. J gave up 13 bases and V 0 bases, and 5 bases lay outside the gene matches. Germline V gives CDR1 MRHNA, CDR2 SNTAGT. For the CDR3, the DNA is TGTGCCAGCAGTGACTCATATGGGACTAGCGGGAGTCAGTTCTTC. Protein product: CASSDSYGTSGSQFF.

The V and J genes are TRBV6-4 and TRBJ1-1, with a tentative D call TRBD1 (5 bases). CDR1 and CDR2 (germline): MRHNA, SNTAGT. With 6 bases removed from V and 0 bases from J, the gap between germline ends came to 8 bases. This CDR3 is 13 amino acids long. CDR3 nucleotides: TGTGCCAGCAGAGAGACAGTGAACACTGAAGCTTTCTTT. It is translated as CASRETVNTEAFF.

The chain combines TRBV5-1 with TRBJ2-1, with D perhaps matching TRBD2 (5 bases). In germline, CDR1 is SGHRS, CDR2 YFSETQ. The ends were cut back, 4 bases at V and 3 bases at J, with 11 bases in the middle. CDR3 length: 14 amino acids. The CDR3 DNA reads as TGCGCCAGCAGCCTCGGACTGGACTACAATGAGCAGTTCTTC. The encoded protein is CASSLGLDYNEQFF.

In its sample, this clone was seen a few times. In DNA, the CDR3 is TGTGCCAGCATCCCCGGGAAGGGCCAGGGGGCCGTATCCCTCTACGAGCAGTACTTC. This sequence encodes CASIPGKGQGAVSLYEQYF. The V call is TRBV28, the J call TRBJ2-7, with 8 bases matching TRBD1. This CDR3 is built from 19 residues. Unmatched junction bases numbered 23, after V lost 7 bases and J lost 3 bases. CDR1 and CDR2 from the germline V gene are MDHEN and SYDVKM.

The chain carries TRBV27 and TRBJ1-2; D is ambiguous. The CDR3 has 16 amino acids. Germline V gene data show CDR1 as MNHEY and CDR2 as SMNVEV (reference sequence). V lost 6 bases and J lost 3, with 20 bases in between. CDR3: CASSSLGMGMDYGYTF. The DNA of the CDR3 is TGTGCCAGCAGCTCACTCGGGATGGGGATGGACTATGGCTACACCTTC.

This chain links TRBV7-6 with TRBJ2-7, with no clear D. Germline V gene data show CDR1 as SGHVS and CDR2 as FNYEAQ. The CDR3 totals 14 residues. Trimming removed 1 base from V and 0 bases from J, with 7 bases in between. CDR3 bases: TGTGCCAGCAGCTTAGAGTCAGTCTCCTACGAGCAGTACTTC. Translating it yields CASSLESVSYEQYF.

The rearrangement uses TRBV19 and TRBJ2-2, with D possibly matching TRBD2 (6 bases). The CDR3 extends over 15 amino acids. Germline V gene data show CDR1 as LNHDA and CDR2 as SQIVND (reference sequence). The ends were cut back, 4 bases at V and 8 bases at J, with 17 bases in the middle. As DNA, the CDR3 is TGTGCCAGTAGTACCCGGGACTCAAAAAGGGGGGAGCTGTTTTTT. It is translated as CASSTRDSKRGELFF.

The rearrangement joins TRBV6-5 to TRBJ2-7; maybe TRBD1 (5 bases). The length of the CDR3 is 15 residues. Trimming took 1 base from V and 3 from J, leaving 13 bases between them. Germline values: CDR1 MNHEY, CDR2 SVGAGI. The CDR3 DNA reads as TGTGCCAGCAGTTACTACAGGTCCCCGATCTACGAGCAGTACTTC. Its translation: CASSYYRSPIYEQYF.

This chain connects TRBV5-5 to TRBJ1-4; D may be TRBD1 (6 bases). The CDR3 is made up of 16 amino acids. Trimming pared 4 bases from V and 7 bases from J, leaving 20 bases between. The germline V gene encodes CDR1 SGHKS and CDR2 YYEKEE (reference sequence). CDR3 loop: CASSTRSGGASEKLFF. Written as DNA, the CDR3 is TGTGCCAGCAGCACCCGATCTGGGGGGGCGTCTGAAAAACTGTTTTTT.

The chain uses TRBV5-5 and TRBJ2-2, with D tentatively TRBD1 (5 bases). CDR1 is SGHKS and CDR2 is YYEKEE in the germline V gene (reference sequence). Trimming removed 0 bases from V and 4 bases from J, with 7 bases in between. The CDR3 runs 14 residues. DNA for the CDR3: TGTGCCAGCAGCTTGGAACAGGCCACCGGGGAGCTGTTTTTT. This codes for CASSLEQATGELFF.

The chain uses TRBV21-1 and TRBJ1-1; the tabulated D call, TRBD1, remains unverified against the DNA. TRBV21-1 is a documented pseudogene. The CDR3 is 15 residues long. CDR3 protein: CASSAEGQLGTEAFF. The DNA of the CDR3 is TGTGCCAGCAGCGCTGAGGGACAGCTAGGGACTGAAGCTTTCTTT.

The chain employs TRBV12-3 or TRBV12-4 and TRBJ1-2; TRBD1 matches 8 bases. This CDR3 spans 13 amino acids. The trim removed 6 bases at V and 5 bases at J, leaving 5 bases unmatched. CDR3 nucleotide sequence: TGTGCCAGCAGCAGGACAGGGCCATATGGCTACACCTTC. It yields the protein CASSRTGPYGYTF.

This clone was counted once. The chain links TRBV5-6 to TRBJ2-3; TRBD1 matches at 8 bases. Germline CDR1 reads SGHDT; CDR2 reads YYEEEE. CDR3 length: 15 residues. V shed 6 bases and J 0 bases; nucleotides not matched to a gene: 6. CDR3 protein: CASTTGGTSTDTQYF. DNA of the CDR3: TGTGCCAGCACCACAGGGGGGACGAGCACAGATACGCAGTATTTT.

This chain connects TRBV19 to TRBJ1-5; TRBD1 agrees at 7 bases. Germline lookup yields CDR1 LNHDA and CDR2 SQIVND (reference sequence). CDR3 length: 15 residues. V shed 7 bases, J shed 5 bases, and the junction held 11 bases outside the gene matches. In nucleotides, the CDR3 is TGTGCCAGTACGACCGGGGACAGTCAGTATCAGCCCCAGCATTTT. Encoded protein: CASTTGDSQYQPQHF.

This clone is medium-sized (0.01 to 0.1%) by share. The chain has TRBV9 and TRBJ2-7; weak D call: TRBD1 (6 bases). Trimming took off 0 bases at V and 2 bases at J, with 15 bases between the two ends. CDR1 is SGDLS, CDR2 YYNGEE, per germline. The CDR3 spans 16 residues. DNA of the CDR3: TGTGCCAGCAGCGTAGCCCCAGACAGGACGGCCTACGAGCAGTACTTC. Its protein is CASSVAPDRTAYEQYF.

This sequence joins TRBV13 and TRBJ1-1; D uncertain. The CDR3 is 14 amino acids. V was shortened by 2 bases and J by 5 bases, with 12 bases between the two germline ends. Germline lookup yields CDR1 PRHDT and CDR2 FYEKMQ (reference sequence). In DNA form, the CDR3 reads TGTGCCAGCAGCTTAAAGAACTTTCCGACTGAAGCTTTCTTT. Translating gives CASSLKNFPTEAFF.

The count of this clone is one. The chain recombines TRBV2 with TRBJ2-1; perhaps TRBD2 as D (6 bases). The CDR3 is 12 amino acids. Trimming cost V 8 bases and J 7 bases, with 12 bases left between them. Germline V CDR1 and CDR2: SNHLY, FYNNEI. Here the CDR3 reads CASYGSSNEQFF. The CDR3 bases are TGTGCCAGCTACGGGAGCAGTAATGAGCAGTTCTTC.

The chain recombines TRBV5-5 with TRBJ2-1, with TRBD2 identical over 7 bases. The germline V gene has CDR1 SGHKS and CDR2 YYEKEE (reference sequence). Trimming took 0 bases from V and 8 from J; bases not matched to a gene: 8. The CDR3 is made up of 15 amino acids. CDR3 coding DNA: TGTGCCAGCAGCTTGGGGCAGGGAGGGGCCGATGAGCAGTTCTTC. Translating it yields CASSLGQGGADEQFF.

This sequence joins TRBV28 and TRBJ1-4; the match to TRBD1 covers 9 bases. In germline, CDR1 is MDHEN, CDR2 SYDVKM. This CDR3 spans 18 amino acids. V gave up 6 bases and J gave up 4 bases; unmatched junction bases: 15. The CDR3 is CASSLIPTGGFYNEKLFF. CDR3 bases: TGTGCCAGCAGCCTTATTCCGACAGGGGGTTTTTATAATGAAAAACTGTTTTTT.

The rearrangement joins TRBV2 to TRBJ2-7; D gene unclear. The germline gives CDR1 SNHLY, CDR2 FYNNEI. CDR3 size: 12 residues. V lost 6 bases, J lost 7 bases, and 13 bases lay in between. The CDR3 DNA reads TGTGCCAGCAGGCCCCCCACAGTAGAGCAGTACTTC. Its translation is CASRPPTVEQYF.

The chain links TRBV6-5 to TRBJ2-7, with 10 nucleotides matching TRBD2. The germline CDR1 and CDR2 sequences are MNHEY and SVGAGI. Trimming removed 4 bases from V and 4 bases from J; junction bases left unmatched: 7. The CDR3 consists of 15 residues. The CDR3 loop reads CASSFRLAGVYEQYF. In DNA, the CDR3 is TGTGCCAGCAGTTTCCGCCTAGCGGGAGTATACGAGCAGTACTTC.

This clone showed up just once. V gene TRBV28 combines with J gene TRBJ2-7; D is perhaps TRBD1 (6 bases). The CDR3 extends over 14 amino acids. Trimming cost V 5 bases and J 0 bases, with 11 bases left between them. Germline-derived CDR1 and CDR2 are MDHEN and SYDVKM. CDR3 protein: CASSPTTGSYEQYF. As DNA, the CDR3 is TGTGCCAGCAGTCCAACGACAGGCTCCTACGAGCAGTACTTC.